This is a list of T cell receptor beta chains from one sample in a study of T cells in Graves' hyperthyroidism and ophthalmopathy. TCRdb analysed the multiplex PCR reads with MiXCR anew, one entry per CDR3 protein. The top ten clones hold about 10% of a sample with about 520,000 distinct CDR3 sequences, approximately 25% of them seen once. The material sequenced was blood. The receptors derive from a woman aged 25 to 39 with Graves' ophthalmopathy. The CDR3 runs from the conserved cysteine through the conserved F or W.

v_gene	CDR3aa
TRBV4-3	CASSPMTVSYGQYF
TRBV6-2/TRBV6-3	CASSRPGRQETQYF
TRBV18	CASSPIGTEAFF
TRBV20-1	CSASDSTGLRTEAFF
TRBV6-1	CASSELQENSPLHF
TRBV19	CASNGPPQHF
TRBV19	CASRGQGGGSAAFF
TRBV28	CASSPTGRPEAFF
TRBV19	CASSIGTEAFF
TRBV18	CASSPPVVAGAYEQYF
TRBV5-1	CASSTGLAALNTDTQYF
TRBV12-3/TRBV12-4	CASSLLDGTEAFF
TRBV5-1	CASSLDTGQETQYF
TRBV19	CASSWGATEAFF
TRBV12-3/TRBV12-4	CASSARLAGAPYEQYF
TRBV2	CASRELVPYNEQFF
TRBV15	CATSRDLVLVNQPQHF
TRBV12-3/TRBV12-4	CASSPQTGAEAFF
TRBV28	CAILQGLGYGYTF
TRBV14	CASSQYFQGTPNYGYTF
TRBV20-1	CSVGWYEQYF
TRBV6-1	CASNRVGDRGFQPQHF
TRBV24-1	CATSDSGNTEAFF
TRBV20-1	CSARDLDWTLGYEQYF
TRBV6-2/TRBV6-3	CASRGLGANTEAFF
TRBV11-3	CASSLALQGGTEAFF
TRBV11-2	CASSPSASDNYGYTF
TRBV2	CASSGSRTGGSGYTF
TRBV7-2	CASSLARPWDSPNYGYTF
TRBV20-1	CSAPGGGRETQYF
TRBV12-3/TRBV12-4	CASCPRTSAGTQYF
TRBV7-3	CASSLAGGPYEQYF
TRBV15	CATSRDPGTYGYTF
TRBV2	CASSGVGGGGVPLRFYEQYF
TRBV7-2	CASSLEGWDGTQYF
TRBV18	CASSPPVTYEQYF
TRBV4-2	CASSQYLISNQPQHF
TRBV20-1	CSAPQASHTEAFF
TRBV6-1	CASSGSGAGNQPQHF
TRBV4-1	CASSQGRRGDTEAFF
TRBV10-3	CAIRVTDTDAFF
TRBV4-1	CASSQMTGTGSYEQYF
TRBV20-1	CSASIRGSNYGYTF
TRBV2	CASSDDRAGFYGYTF
TRBV6-5	CASSYSSDLQGYEQYF
TRBV20-1	CSATGDRDEQYF
TRBV12-3/TRBV12-4	CASSLQGAVNTIYF
TRBV6-5	CASSLQGANYGYTF
TRBV7-2	CASSLVAGGRETQYF
TRBV7-2	CASSLSTRMDSPLHF
TRBV12-3/TRBV12-4	CASSNGQGGYEQYF
TRBV27	CASSLTRLSNQPQHF
TRBV6-5	CASSYGGQPGGYTF